This T cell receptor (beta chain) derives from a study of T cells in narcolepsy. The study, taken as a whole, reports: Autoreactive HCRT-specific and TRIB2-specific clonotypes were marked in same-patient CSF-versus-blood CD4+ comparisons. Healthy controls reportedly lacked the autoreactive clonotypes serially found in patients' blood.

Clones were read by immunoSEQ multiplex PCR, and TCRdb kept only the in-frame ones, dropping some. The sample lists around 30,000 clones; around 86% were seen once. About this clone itself: The antigen remains undetermined.

The TCR originated in a human donor with narcolepsy. Specimen: CD45RA- memory CD4+ T cells from PBMCs.

CDR3 DNA sequence: TGCGCCAGCAGCTTGGAAACTAATGAAAAACTGTTTTTT. It translates to CASSLETNEKLFF. The V and J genes are TRBV5-1 and TRBJ1-4, with D unresolved. Germline CDR1 is SGHRS and CDR2 is YFSETQ. V lost 0 bases to trimming and J lost 1 base, with 1 base between them. The CDR3 contains 13 residues. The complete variable domain, with remaining parts taken from reference TRBV5-1 and TRBJ1-4, reads KAGVTQTPRYLIKTRGQQVTLSCSPISGHRSVSWYQQTPGQGLQFLFEYFSETQRNKGNFPGRFSGRQFSNSRSEMNVSTLELGDSALYLCASSLETNEKLFFGSGTQLSVL.